One sample yielded the 2 T cell receptor beta chains listed below, sequenced in a study of blood T cell repertoires in COVID-19. The protocol was immunoSEQ multiplex PCR, while the TCRdb copy is restricted to in-frame clones and leaves out a portion. This table has 200,000 to 250,000 clones, around 86% appearing once. The sample comprised PBMCs or T cells enriched from blood (not recorded which). These receptors came from a woman between 50 and 59 years old who had recovered from COVID-19.

The J gene is TRBJ1-5, the V gene TRBV19, with D possibly matching TRBD1 (6 bases). V was cut by 1 base and J by 3 bases, with 10 bases left in between. Germline CDR1 is LNHDA and CDR2 is SQIVND (reference sequence). This CDR3 has 15 amino acids. The CDR3 DNA is TGTGCCAGTAGTATAGGACAGGCATACAATCAGCCCCAGCATTTT. Protein sequence: CASSIGQAYNQPQHF.

This clone was found a few times. The rearrangement uses TRBV7-9 and TRBJ2-3; D not certain. CDR1 SEHNR and CDR2 FQNEAQ come from the germline V gene (reference sequence). The CDR3 has 15 residues. The V and J ends lost 5 bases and 0 bases respectively, with 12 bases between them. Here the CDR3 reads CASSPGRASTDTQYF. For the CDR3, the DNA is TGTGCCAGCAGCCCAGGCCGAGCTAGCACAGATACGCAGTATTTT. Full variable domain (rest looked up from reference TRBV7-9 and TRBJ2-3): DTGVSQNPRHKITKRGQNVTFRCDPISEHNRLYWYRQTLGQGPEFLTYFQNEAQLEKSRLLSDRFSAERPKGSFSTLEIQRTEQGDSAMYLCASSPGRASTDTQYFGPGTRLTVL.